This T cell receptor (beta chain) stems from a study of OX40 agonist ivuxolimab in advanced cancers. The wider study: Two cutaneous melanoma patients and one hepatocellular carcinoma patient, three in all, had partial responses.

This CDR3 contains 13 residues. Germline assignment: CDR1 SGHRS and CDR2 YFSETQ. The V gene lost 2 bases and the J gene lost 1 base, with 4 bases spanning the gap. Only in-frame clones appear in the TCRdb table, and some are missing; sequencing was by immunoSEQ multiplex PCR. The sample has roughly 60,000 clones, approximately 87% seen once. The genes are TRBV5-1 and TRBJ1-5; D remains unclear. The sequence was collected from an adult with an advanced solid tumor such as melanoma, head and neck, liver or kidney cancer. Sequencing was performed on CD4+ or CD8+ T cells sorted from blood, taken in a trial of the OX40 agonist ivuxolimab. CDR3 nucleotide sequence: TGCGCCAGCAGCTTCGAGAGCAATCAGCCCCAGCATTTT. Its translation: CASSFESNQPQHF.